The present T cell receptor beta chain was sequenced within a study of radiation and T cells in renal cell carcinoma. Study results and limitations: From baseline, blood top tumor clonotypes peaked at 2 weeks post-radiation.

A remark on this clone: Its antigen is as yet unknown. A junction boundary mismatches the germline segment, possibly from a read error.

The method was immunoSEQ multiplex PCR; TCRdb's version includes in-frame clones alone and lacks a portion of them. The table lists roughly 120,000 clones, approximately 80% of them singletons. The time point here: blood 2 weeks post-SBRT. Treatment reported: 15 Gy SBRT to primary tumor, nephrectomy 4 weeks later. Blood was sampled at baseline, 2 weeks and 4 weeks after SBRT. The patient's renal cell carcinoma had clear cell pathology. CDR1 is MNHEY, CDR2 SMNVEV, per germline (reference sequence). CDR3 size: 11 residues. This TCR derives from a woman aged 55-69 years with renal cell carcinoma. The sample here was blood, taken from a patient whose treatment included radiotherapy and nephrectomy. The chain employs TRBV27 and TRBJ2-7; weak D call: TRBD1 (6 bases). DNA of the CDR3: TGTGCCAGCAGAAGGTCCCGGGACACGTTTTTC. It yields the protein CASRRSRDTFF.